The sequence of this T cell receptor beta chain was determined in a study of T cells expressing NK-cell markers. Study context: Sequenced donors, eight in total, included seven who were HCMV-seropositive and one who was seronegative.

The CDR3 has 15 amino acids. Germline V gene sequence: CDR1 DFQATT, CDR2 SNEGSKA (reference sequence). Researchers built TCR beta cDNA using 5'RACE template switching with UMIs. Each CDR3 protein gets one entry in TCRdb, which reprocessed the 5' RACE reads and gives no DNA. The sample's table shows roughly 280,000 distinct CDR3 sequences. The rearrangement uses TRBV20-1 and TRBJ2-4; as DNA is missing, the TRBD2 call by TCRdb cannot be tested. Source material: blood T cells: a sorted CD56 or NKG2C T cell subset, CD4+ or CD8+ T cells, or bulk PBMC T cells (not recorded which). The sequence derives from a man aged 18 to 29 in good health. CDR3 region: CSARKPSATANIQYF.